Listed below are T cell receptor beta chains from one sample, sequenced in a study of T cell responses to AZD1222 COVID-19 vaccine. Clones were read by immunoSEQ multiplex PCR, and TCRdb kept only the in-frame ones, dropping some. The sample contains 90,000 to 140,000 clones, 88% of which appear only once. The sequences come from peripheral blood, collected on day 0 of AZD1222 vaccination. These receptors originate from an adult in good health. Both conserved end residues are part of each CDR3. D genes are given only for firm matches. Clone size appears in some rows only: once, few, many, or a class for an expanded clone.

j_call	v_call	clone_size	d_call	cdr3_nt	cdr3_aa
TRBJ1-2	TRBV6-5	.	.	TGTGCCAGCAGTTACCCGAGGGGGGATCCTAACTATGGCTACACCTTC	CASSYPRGDPNYGYTF
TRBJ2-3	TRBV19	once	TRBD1	TGTGCCAGTACACAGCGGACAGGGGGCGGAGATACGCAGTATTTT	CASTQRTGGGDTQYF
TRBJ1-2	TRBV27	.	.	TGTGCCAGCAGTTTAAGGGGCTACTATGGCTACACCTTC	CASSLRGYYGYTF
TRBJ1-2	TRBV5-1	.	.	TGCGCCAGCAGCGCGACAGTTAACTATGGCTACACCTTC	CASSATVNYGYTF
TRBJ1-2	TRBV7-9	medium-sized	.	TGTGCCAGCAGCTTAAGTGACGCCGGTCGTTATGGCTACACCTTC	CASSLSDAGRYGYTF
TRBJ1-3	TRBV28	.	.	TGTGCCAGCGTACACATGCCCCGCTGGGGAAACACCATATATTTT	CASVHMPRWGNTIYF
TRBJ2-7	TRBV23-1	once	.	TGCGCCAGCAAGTGTCGGCCCTACGAGCAGTACTTC	CASKCRPYEQYF
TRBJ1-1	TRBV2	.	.	TGTGCCAGCAGTTCGGCCCGGGGGCGCGGGAGCACTGAAGCTTTCTTT	CASSSARGRGSTEAFF
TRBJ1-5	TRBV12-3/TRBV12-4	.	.	TGTGCCAGCAGTCTGACCGAGGATCAGCCCCAGCATTTT	CASSLTEDQPQHF
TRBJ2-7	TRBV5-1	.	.	TGCGCCAGCAGCTACATCGCGACAGGCGGGGGAGAGCAGTACTTC	CASSYIATGGGEQYF
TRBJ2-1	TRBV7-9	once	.	TGTGCCAGCAGCCTAGTAGCGCGCGCCTCCTACAATGAGCAGTTCTTC	CASSLVARASYNEQFF
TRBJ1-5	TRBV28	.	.	TGTGCCAGCAGACGTACAGGGTTCGGCAATCAGCCCCAGCATTTT	CASRRTGFGNQPQHF
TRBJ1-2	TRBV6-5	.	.	TGTGCCAGCAGTTACTCGACTGGGGGGCAGGGCTATGGCTACACCTTC	CASSYSTGGQGYGYTF
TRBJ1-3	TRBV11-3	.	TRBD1	TGTGCCAGCAGCTTACGCAGGGGGGGAAACACCATATATTTT	CASSLRRGGNTIYF
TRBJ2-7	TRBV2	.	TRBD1	TGTGCCACCGACCGGGACAGGGAGCCGGGGGAGCAGTACTTC	CATDRDREPGEQYF
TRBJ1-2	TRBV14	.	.	TGTGCCAGCAGCCAAGTGGGCCCCGGGACTGGCCCCTCCTATGGCTACACCTTC	CASSQVGPGTGPSYGYTF
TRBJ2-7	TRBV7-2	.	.	TGTGCCAGCAGGTCACAGGGGACTCCTAGCTCCTACGAGCAGTACTTC	CASRSQGTPSSYEQYF
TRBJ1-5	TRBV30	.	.	TGTGCCTGGAGTGTTTTGGACAGCAATCAGCCCCAGCATTTT	CAWSVLDSNQPQHF
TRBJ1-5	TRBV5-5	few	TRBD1	TGTGCCAGCAGCTTAGGGACAGCGCTCAATCAGCCCCAGCATTTT	CASSLGTALNQPQHF
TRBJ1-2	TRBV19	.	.	TGTGCCAGTAGTATCAGGAGTTGGGTGGCGCTTGGCTACACCTTC	CASSIRSWVALGYTF
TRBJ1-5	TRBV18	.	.	TGTGCCAGCTCACCGCCCGGGACTCCAGGGCAGCCCCAGCATTTT	CASSPPGTPGQPQHF
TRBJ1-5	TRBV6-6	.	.	TGTGCCAGCAATACAGGGAAGGGGCAGCCCCAGCATTTT	CASNTGKGQPQHF
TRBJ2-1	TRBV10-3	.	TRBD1	TGTGCCATCAGTGAGCAGGGGGATGAGCAGTTCTTC	CAISEQGDEQFF
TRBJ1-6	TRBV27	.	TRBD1	TGTGCCAGCACCGAGACAGGGCTCGCTTCACCCCTCCACTTT	CASTETGLASPLHF
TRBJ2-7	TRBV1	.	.	TGCACCAGCAGCCAGACTATAAGGGCCTACGAGCAGTACTTC	CTSSQTIRAYEQYF
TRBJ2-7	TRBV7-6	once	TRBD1	TGTGCCAGCAGTTCCGGGACAGGTTCCTACGAGCAGTACTTC	CASSSGTGSYEQYF
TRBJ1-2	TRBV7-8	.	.	TGTGCCAGCAGCTTAGCGGGGGGCTACTATGGCTACACCTTC	CASSLAGGYYGYTF
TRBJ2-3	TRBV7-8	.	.	TGTGCCAGCAGCTTCGACCCAGATACGCAGTATTTT	CASSFDPDTQYF
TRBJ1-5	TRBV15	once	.	TGTGCCACCAGCAGAGATCCTTTACGGACGAGAGGCAATCAGCCCCAGCATTTT	CATSRDPLRTRGNQPQHF
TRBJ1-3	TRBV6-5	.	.	TGTGCCAGCCTGGGGGGAGCTGGAAACACCATATATTTT	CASLGGAGNTIYF
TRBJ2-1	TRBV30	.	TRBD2	TGTGCCGGAAACGGGGGGAGCTCCTACAATGAGCAGTTCTTC	CAGNGGSSYNEQFF